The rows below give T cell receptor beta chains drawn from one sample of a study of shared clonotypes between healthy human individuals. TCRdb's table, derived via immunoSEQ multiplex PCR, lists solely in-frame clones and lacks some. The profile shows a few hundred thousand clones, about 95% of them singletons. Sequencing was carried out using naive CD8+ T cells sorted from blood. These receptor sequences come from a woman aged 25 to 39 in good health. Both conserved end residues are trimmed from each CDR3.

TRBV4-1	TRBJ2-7	ASSQYLFSGQPRYEQY
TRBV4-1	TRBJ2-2	ASSDRWDRPLTGELF
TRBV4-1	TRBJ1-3	ASSQWAGGTAGNTIY
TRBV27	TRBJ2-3	ASSGTLAGGADTQY
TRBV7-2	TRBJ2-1	ASSLAGARGYNEQF
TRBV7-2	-	ASSLRASGTYEQY
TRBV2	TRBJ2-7	ASSRRSPPEQY
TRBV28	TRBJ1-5	ASSRPRWDSREQPQH
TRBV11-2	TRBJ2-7	ASSFRGLSSYEQY
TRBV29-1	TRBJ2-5	SVEGLRTGATFGETQY
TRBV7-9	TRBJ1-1	ASSPPERAGGTEAF
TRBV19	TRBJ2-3	ASRIGVAGDEGADTQY
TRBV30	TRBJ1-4	AWSVPLLHGEKLF
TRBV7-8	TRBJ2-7	ASSFGGGSTREQY
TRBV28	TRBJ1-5	ASDRLGGQPQH
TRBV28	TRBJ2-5	ASSLGVGGETQY
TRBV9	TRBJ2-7	ASSVGLESSYEQY
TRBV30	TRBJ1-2	AWSVLGDFDGYT
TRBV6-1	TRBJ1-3	ATRTGVRDTIY
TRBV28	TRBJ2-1	ASSIGTSGYNEQF
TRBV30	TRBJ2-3	AWSGPGQGKPDTQY
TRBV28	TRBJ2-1	ASSLEGASYNEQF
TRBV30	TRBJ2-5	AWSVRSSGRKETQY
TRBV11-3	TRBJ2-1	ASSLGVGGEQF
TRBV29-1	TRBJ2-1	SVEGTGGYNEQF
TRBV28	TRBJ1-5	ASSLVRDPGIGNQPQH
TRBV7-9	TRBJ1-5	ASSPAGGKNQPQH
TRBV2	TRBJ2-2	ASSWITGELF
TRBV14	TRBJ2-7	ASSPGPREPTYEQY
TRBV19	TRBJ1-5	ASSIGTGGFQPQH
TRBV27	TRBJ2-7	ASSRLDGGYEQY
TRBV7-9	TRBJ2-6	ASSSGVPGANVLT
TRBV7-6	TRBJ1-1	ASSLGGGHEAF
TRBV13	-	ASTPWAGAEQY
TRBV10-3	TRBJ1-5	AISDTATGVNNQPQH
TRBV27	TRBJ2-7	ASRYSGTGAYEQY